Listed here are 3 T cell receptor beta chains from one sample, sequenced in a study of cytomegalovirus exposure and HLA in healthy donors (dated 2017 in TCRdb). The library was produced with the immunoSEQ multiplex PCR assay. A mixture of 60 forward primers for TCR Vbeta segments and 13 reverse primers for TCR Jbeta segments was used in the multiplex PCR. TCRdb mirrors the immuneACCESS table, restricted to in-frame sequences. Some clones are absent from its copies; in checked studies, under half trace to an unresolved V gene, and the reason for the others is unknown. This sample comprises about 130,000 clones, over 65% of them detected only once. About 1.5% of the sample is held by the ten biggest clonotypes. What was sequenced was PBMCs. The receptors shown here come from a man aged 35-49 years in good health and CMV-seronegative.

The V call is TRBV11-1, the J call TRBJ2-7, with TRBD1 as a possible D gene (6 bases). The CDR3 spans 14 residues. Germline-derived CDR1 and CDR2 are SGHAT and FQDESV (reference sequence). V gave up 5 bases and J gave up 0 bases, with 11 bases separating them. Written as DNA, the CDR3 is TGTGCCAGCAGCCCCCCCAGGGGCTCCTACGAGCAGTACTTC. It translates to CASSPPRGSYEQYF.

The CDR3 loop reads CASSLGNRCEQYF. The DNA of the CDR3 is TGTGCCAGCAGCTTGGGAAACAGATGCGAGCAGTACTTC. This chain connects TRBV5-6 to TRBJ2-7; D uncertain. From germline, CDR1 is SGHDT and CDR2 YYEEEE. This CDR3 spans 13 amino acids. V was cut by 0 bases and J by 6 bases, with 10 bases left in between.

This chain links TRBV7-6 with TRBJ2-2; 7 bases fit TRBD1. CDR1 is SGHVS, CDR2 FNYEAQ, per germline. The CDR3 length is 13 residues. With V trimmed by 7 bases and J by 4 bases, 3 bases remained unmatched. CDR3 protein: CASTGGITGELFF. In nucleotides, the CDR3 is TGTGCCAGCACAGGGGGTATCACCGGGGAGCTGTTTTTT.